Below are 26 T cell receptor beta chains sequenced from a single sample in a study of shared clonotypes between healthy human individuals. Profiled with immunoSEQ multiplex PCR; TCRdb holds only in-frame clones, not every one. The sample includes about 610,000 clones, more than 95% of them seen just once. Sequencing input: naive CD4+ T cells sorted from blood. The subset was: CD45RA+ positively selected. These receptors came from a woman aged 25 to 39 in good health.

V and J are TRBV11-3 and TRBJ2-1, with 9 bases aligning to TRBD2. The CDR3 length is 15 residues. Trimming at V came to 0 bases and at J to 5 bases, leaving 2 bases not matched to a gene. Germline assignment: CDR1 SGHNT and CDR2 YENEEA. The CDR3 reads CASSLDSGRHNEQFF. The CDR3 DNA sequence: TGTGCCAGCAGCTTAGACAGCGGGAGGCACAATGAGCAGTTCTTC.

V usage is TRBV6-1 and J usage is TRBJ1-1, with 8 bases that match TRBD1. The CDR3 is 15 amino acids. Trimming removed 3 bases from V and 5 bases from J; junction bases left unmatched: 8. Germline V gives CDR1 MNHNS, CDR2 SASEGT. The CDR3: CASSDPGQGGTEAFF. CDR3 sequence (DNA): TGTGCCAGCAGTGATCCCGGACAGGGAGGGACTGAAGCTTTCTTT.

As regards this clone: The identical CDR3 is also encoded by other nucleotide sequences in the sample. This chain connects TRBV5-1 to TRBJ2-5; possibly TRBD2 for D (6 bases). The assigned J gene may be wrong: the sequence end matches TRBJ2-7 better. Germline V gives CDR1 SGHRS, CDR2 YFSETQ. This CDR3 contains 14 residues. The CDR3 sequence is CASSLAGSSYEQYF. The DNA of the CDR3 is TGCGCCAGCAGCTTGGCCGGGAGCTCCTACGAGCAGTACTTC.

This sequence joins TRBV19 and TRBJ1-5; D unclear. Trimming took 4 bases from V and 4 from J, leaving 17 bases between them. CDR3 size: 16 residues. Germline CDR1 LNHDA, CDR2 SQIVND (reference sequence). CDR3: CASSTSPSEGNQPQHF. The CDR3 DNA reads as TGTGCCAGTAGTACTTCCCCCAGTGAGGGAAATCAGCCCCAGCATTTT.

The CDR3: CASSEVNGLGTGELFF. CDR3 coding DNA: TGTGCCAGCAGTGAAGTGAACGGGCTAGGTACCGGGGAGCTGTTTTTT. The chain uses TRBV2 and TRBJ2-2; D remains unclear. There are 16 residues in the CDR3. V was clipped by 1 base and J by 5 bases, with 14 bases between them. The germline CDR1 and CDR2 sequences are SNHLY and FYNNEI.

CDR3 protein: CASSAKGLAGVETQYF. The CDR3 nucleotides are TGTGCCAGCAGCGCCAAAGGACTAGCGGGAGTGGAGACCCAGTACTTC. The chain joins TRBV11-2 to TRBJ2-5; 13 bases line up with TRBD2. This CDR3 has 16 residues. The germline V gene has CDR1 SGHAT and CDR2 FQNNGV. Losses at the gene ends were 5 bases for V and 5 bases for J; bases not matched to a gene: 8.

V usage is TRBV9 and J usage is TRBJ1-3; possibly TRBD1 for D (5 bases). The germline V and J ends were trimmed by 0 bases and 0 bases, with 7 bases remaining between them. Germline V CDR1 and CDR2: SGDLS, YYNGEE. CDR3 size: 15 residues. The CDR3 DNA reads TGTGCCAGCAGCGTAGAGACAGACTCTGGAAACACCATATATTTT. This codes for CASSVETDSGNTIYF.

This clone was found once. The gene calls are TRBV7-9 and TRBJ1-4; tentatively, D is TRBD1 (5 bases). The V end was cut by 2 bases, the J end by 5 bases, with 9 bases between. Germline CDR1 reads SEHNR; CDR2 reads FQNEAQ (reference sequence). The CDR3 length is 14 residues. CDR3 protein: CASSLMGQNEKLFF. The CDR3 bases are TGTGCCAGCAGCTTAATGGGGCAGAATGAAAAACTGTTTTTT.

This rearrangement joins TRBV6-1 to TRBJ2-5; the match to TRBD2 covers 7 bases. With V trimmed by 3 bases and J by 2 bases, 12 bases remained unmatched. Germline-derived CDR1 and CDR2 are MNHNS and SASEGT. The CDR3 extends over 17 amino acids. The CDR3 DNA follows: TGTGCCAGCAGTGATACTTTAATAGGCGGGAGTCAAGAGACCCAGTACTTC. Translating gives CASSDTLIGGSQETQYF.

The chain combines TRBV25-1 with TRBJ2-1; maybe TRBD1 (6 bases). Germline CDR1 is MGHDK and CDR2 is SYGVNS. The CDR3 consists of 14 residues. V was cut by 6 bases and J by 9 bases, with 18 bases left in between. This CDR3 reads CASRTGVSVGEQFF. The CDR3 coding sequence is TGTGCCAGCAGGACAGGAGTAAGCGTCGGTGAGCAGTTCTTC.

J is TRBJ2-6 and V is TRBV29-1; D ambiguous. CDR3 length: 16 residues. Per the germline V gene, CDR1 is SQVTM and CDR2 is ANQGSEA. Trimming took off 6 bases at V and 0 bases at J, with 15 bases between the two ends. The CDR3 nucleotides are TGCAGCGTCAGTAGGCATAGAAGCTCTGGGGCCAACGTCCTGACTTTC. This codes for CSVSRHRSSGANVLTF.

The chain combines TRBV19 with TRBJ2-2, with a tentative D call TRBD2 (6 bases). The V and J ends lost 7 bases and 1 base respectively, with 13 bases between them. Per germline, CDR1 LNHDA and CDR2 SQIVND (reference sequence). The CDR3 is 15 residues long. CDR3 sequence: CASINSGRNTGELFF. The CDR3 nucleotides read TGTGCCAGTATTAACAGCGGGCGGAACACCGGGGAGCTGTTTTTT.

The J gene is TRBJ1-2, the V gene TRBV19; no definite D call. Germline V lookup: CDR1 LNHDA, CDR2 SQIVND (reference sequence). The CDR3 has 16 amino acids. Trimming took 3 bases from V and 0 from J, leaving 14 bases between them. CDR3 sequence: CASSISAGRANYGYTF. The CDR3 DNA reads as TGTGCCAGTAGTATCTCGGCAGGCCGAGCTAACTATGGCTACACCTTC.

The V call is TRBV28, the J call TRBJ2-5; 8 nucleotides agree with TRBD1. Judging by the DNA end, TRBJ2-7 fits better; the J call may be wrong. The CDR3 runs 16 residues. Germline V lookup: CDR1 MDHEN, CDR2 SYDVKM. CDR3 bases: TGTGCCACGGGACAGGTGTTCACCATTTCCAACTACGAGCAGTACTTC. This codes for CATGQVFTISNYEQYF.

The chain is built from TRBV6-1 and TRBJ2-7; possibly TRBD1 for D (8 bases). V was pared by 7 bases and J by 4 bases, with 14 bases between. The germline gives CDR1 MNHNS, CDR2 SASEGT. The CDR3 consists of 13 residues. The CDR3 loop reads CASTQGGSYEQYF. DNA for the CDR3: TGTGCCAGCACACAGGGGGGGTCGTACGAGCAGTACTTC.

The CDR3 loop is CSVATGPVDEQYF. CDR3 in DNA: TGCAGCGTGGCTACAGGGCCGGTTGACGAGCAGTACTTC. The chain recombines TRBV29-1 with TRBJ2-7, with D perhaps matching TRBD1 (6 bases). Trimming cost V 6 bases and J 5 bases, with 17 bases left between them. CDR1 SQVTM and CDR2 ANQGSEA come from the germline V gene. CDR3 length: 13 residues.

The chain employs TRBV18 and TRBJ2-2, with TRBD1 identical over 10 bases. The CDR3 is 16 amino acids. Germline-derived CDR1 and CDR2 are KGHSH and LQKENI. Losses at the gene ends were 1 base for V and 3 bases for J; bases not matched to a gene: 2. The CDR3 region has the DNA TGTGCCAGCTCACCACTGGGGACAGGGGACACCGGGGAGCTGTTTTTT. It is translated as CASSPLGTGDTGELFF.

CDR3 coding DNA: TGTGCCACCAGCCGCAGACTAGCGGGAGTTCACGAGCAGTACTTC. This codes for CATSRRLAGVHEQYF. The chain couples TRBV15 to TRBJ2-5, with 12 nucleotides matching TRBD2. The tail of the sequence fits TRBJ2-7 better, so the J call may be wrong. CDR1 is LNHNV, CDR2 YYDKDF, per germline (reference sequence). The CDR3 contains 15 residues.

The CDR3 region has the DNA TGTGCCAGCAGTATGGGACCCAAGAGACGCACAGATACGCAGTATTTT. This codes for CASSMGPKRRTDTQYF. The gene calls are TRBV28 and TRBJ2-3; D is perhaps TRBD1 or TRBD2 (5 bases each). V was pared by 5 bases and J by 1 base, with 16 bases between. Germline V gene data show CDR1 as MDHEN and CDR2 as SYDVKM. The CDR3 is 16 residues long.

The V and J genes are TRBV11-2 and TRBJ2-1, with 12 nucleotides matching TRBD2. Losses at the gene ends were 4 bases for V and 4 bases for J; bases not matched to a gene: 8. This CDR3 has 17 residues. The germline CDR1 and CDR2 sequences are SGHAT and FQNNGV. The CDR3 DNA reads TGTGCCAGCAGCTGGCGACTAGCGGGAGAAGGTTACAATGAGCAGTTCTTC. Protein product: CASSWRLAGEGYNEQFF.

J is TRBJ2-5 and V is TRBV5-6, with D possibly being TRBD2 (5 bases). The DNA end lines up better with TRBJ2-7; the J call may be wrong. CDR3 length: 15 amino acids. Germline CDR1 is SGHDT and CDR2 is YYEEEE. CDR3 coding DNA: TGTGCCAGCAGCCAAAAGAGGGATCCTACCTACGAGCAGTACTTC. Amino acids: CASSQKRDPTYEQYF.

This clone has a handful of counts. The V and J genes are TRBV28 and TRBJ1-5; D unclear. The CDR3 runs 12 residues. Germline V gene lookup returns CDR1 MDHEN and CDR2 SYDVKM. Trimming stripped 1 base from V and 7 bases from J, with 5 bases between. The CDR3, as DNA: TGTGCCAGCAGTTTATCGTACCAGCCCCAGCATTTT. This sequence encodes CASSLSYQPQHF.

The chain has TRBV18 and TRBJ2-5; D gene unclear. V was cut by 0 bases and J by 3 bases, with 5 bases left in between. Per the germline V gene, CDR1 is KGHSH and CDR2 is LQKENI. The CDR3 extends over 13 amino acids. DNA for the CDR3: TGTGCCAGCTCACCACCAACAGAAGAGACCCAGTACTTC. It is translated as CASSPPTEETQYF.

The rearrangement uses TRBV9 and TRBJ2-1; D gene unclear. Germline V gives CDR1 SGDLS, CDR2 YYNGEE. The CDR3 totals 14 residues. The V gene lost 0 bases and the J gene lost 4 bases, with 8 bases spanning the gap. CDR3 in amino acids: CASSVEGPYNEQFF. The CDR3 DNA is TGTGCCAGCAGCGTAGAAGGACCTTACAATGAGCAGTTCTTC.

This chain connects TRBV28 to TRBJ2-7; D may be TRBD2 (7 bases). This CDR3 has 16 residues. The V end was cut by 4 bases, the J end by 0 bases, with 16 bases between. Germline CDR1 and CDR2: MDHEN and SYDVKM. The DNA of the CDR3 is TGTGCCAGCAGTTCCGAGGGGGGGAAAAGCTCCTACGAGCAGTACTTC. Translated: CASSSEGGKSSYEQYF.

The J gene is TRBJ1-4, the V gene TRBV5-1, with 7 bases aligning to TRBD1. Germline V gene lookup returns CDR1 SGHRS and CDR2 YFSETQ. The ends lost 7 bases at V and 5 bases at J; junction bases unmatched: 5. The CDR3 totals 13 residues. The CDR3 nucleotides are TGCGCCAGCGAGGACAGGCGAAATGAAAAACTGTTTTTT. Its protein is CASEDRRNEKLFF.